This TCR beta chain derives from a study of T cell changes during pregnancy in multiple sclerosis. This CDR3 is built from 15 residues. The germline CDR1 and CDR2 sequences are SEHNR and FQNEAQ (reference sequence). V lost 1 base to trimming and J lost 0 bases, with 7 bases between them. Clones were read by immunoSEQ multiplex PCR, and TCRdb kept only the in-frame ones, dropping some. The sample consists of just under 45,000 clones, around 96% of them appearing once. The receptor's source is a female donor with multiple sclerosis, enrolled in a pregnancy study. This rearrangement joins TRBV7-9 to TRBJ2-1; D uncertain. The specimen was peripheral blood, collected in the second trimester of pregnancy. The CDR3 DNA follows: TGTGCCAGCAGCTTAGTCCCGAGCTCCTACAATGAGCAGTTCTTC. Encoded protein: CASSLVPSSYNEQFF.